These 4 T cell receptor beta chains originate from one sample sequenced in a study. Cells sorted as Tregs were CD4+, CD25+ and CD127-/low. TCRdb re-derived calls from the 5' RACE reads in MiXCR, one entry per CDR3 protein. The data show 35,000 to 50,000 distinct CDR3 sequences, about 20% seen once. The sample was Tregs sorted from blood. The source of these receptors is a female donor with breast cancer.

Notes on this clonotype: One base away lies a much larger clone, so this may be a sequencing read error. The gene calls are TRBV29-1 and TRBJ1-2; 9 bases line up with TRBD1. This CDR3 contains 15 residues. Germline V lookup: CDR1 SQVTM, CDR2 ANQGSEA. Trimming at V came to 1 base and at J to 8 bases, leaving 11 bases not matched to a gene. CDR3 DNA: TGCAGCGTTGAAGCGTTTTGGGACAGGGATTTGGGCTACACCTTC. It codes for CSVEAFWDRDLGYTF.

In the case of this clonotype: This could be a read error, since a much larger clone is one nucleotide away. The chain uses TRBV29-1 and TRBJ2-1; D is ambiguous. In germline, CDR1 is SQVTM, CDR2 ANQGSEA. The ends were cut back, 5 bases at V and 7 bases at J, with 9 bases in the middle. The CDR3 runs 11 residues. The CDR3 here is CSVYRRNEQFF. The CDR3 DNA is TGCAGCGTTTATCGGAGAAATGAGCAGTTCTTC.

The V and J genes are TRBV5-1 and TRBJ2-2; D is possibly TRBD1 (5 bases). Germline V gene lookup returns CDR1 SGHRS and CDR2 YFSETQ. CDR3 length: 15 residues. Trimming removed 0 bases at V and 0 bases at J, with 6 bases between. CDR3 in DNA: TGCGCCAGCAGCTTGGGGACATCGAACACCGGGGAGCTGTTTTTT. It encodes CASSLGTSNTGELFF.

This clonotype is judged medium-sized. In DNA form, the CDR3 reads TGTGCCAGCAGCGTAGGGACAGAAGAGACCCAGTACTTC. This gives the protein CASSVGTEETQYF. J is TRBJ2-5 and V is TRBV9; perhaps TRBD1 as D (6 bases). The germline V gene has CDR1 SGDLS and CDR2 YYNGEE. V lost 0 bases and J lost 3, with 6 bases in between. The CDR3 totals 13 residues.